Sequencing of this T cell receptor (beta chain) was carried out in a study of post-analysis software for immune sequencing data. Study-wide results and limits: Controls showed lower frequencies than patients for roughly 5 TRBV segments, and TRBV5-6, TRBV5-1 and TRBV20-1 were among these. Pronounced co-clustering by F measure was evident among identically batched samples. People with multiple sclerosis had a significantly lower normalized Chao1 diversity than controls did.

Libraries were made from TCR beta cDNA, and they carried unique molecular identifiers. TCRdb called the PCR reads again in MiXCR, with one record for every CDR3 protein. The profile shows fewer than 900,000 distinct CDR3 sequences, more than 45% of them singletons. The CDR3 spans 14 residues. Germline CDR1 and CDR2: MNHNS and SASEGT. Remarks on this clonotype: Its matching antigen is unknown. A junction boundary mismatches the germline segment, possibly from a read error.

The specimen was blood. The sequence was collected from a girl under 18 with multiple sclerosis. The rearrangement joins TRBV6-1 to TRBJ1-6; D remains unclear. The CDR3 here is CAGSEGPEDSPLHF. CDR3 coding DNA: TGTGCCGGCAGTGAGGGTCCTGAGGATTCACCCCTCCACTTT.